The next 23 T cell receptor beta chains were all read from a single sample in a study of T cells in Graves' hyperthyroidism and ophthalmopathy. Amplification targeted TCR beta CDR3 regions from RNA transcripts. HTBI primers were employed in a first-round RT-PCR of the TCR CDR3. Each CDR3 protein is one row after TCRdb ran MiXCR on the multiplex PCR reads. The sample has under 350,000 distinct CDR3 sequences, over 15% seen once. The sequenced sample consisted of blood. The origin of the receptors is a woman aged 55-70 years with Graves' ophthalmopathy.

This chain joins TRBV5-5 and TRBJ2-7; 12 positions match TRBD1. The CDR3 is made up of 15 amino acids. The germline V gene has CDR1 SGHKS and CDR2 YYEKEE (reference sequence). With V trimmed by 4 bases and J by 6 bases, 8 bases remained unmatched. The CDR3 sequence: CASSKGQGALREQYF. CDR3 DNA sequence: TGTGCCAGCAGCAAGGGACAGGGGGCTCTCCGCGAGCAGTACTTC.

This clonotype was picked up many times. This rearrangement joins TRBV3-1 to TRBJ2-7; D call uncertain. Germline V gives CDR1 LGHDT, CDR2 YNNKEL (reference sequence). Deletions cut 8 bases from V and 3 bases from J, with 5 bases between. This CDR3 contains 10 residues. For the CDR3, the DNA is TGTGCCAGCGGAAACTACGAGCAGTACTTC. Encoded protein: CASGNYEQYF.

This clonotype was seen a handful of times. This chain uses TRBV7-9 with TRBJ2-1; 13 bases match TRBD2. The CDR3 spans 16 residues. In germline, CDR1 is SEHNR, CDR2 FQNEAQ (reference sequence). V shed 5 bases, J shed 6 bases, and the junction held 7 bases outside the gene matches. The DNA for the CDR3 is TGTGCCAGCAGCCCTCCGGGACTAGCGGGATTCAATGAGCAGTTCTTC. The encoded protein is CASSPPGLAGFNEQFF.

Comments on this clonotype: Its ends do not fully match the called genes, so a read error is possible. This sequence joins TRBV4-1 and TRBJ2-5, with 7 bases that match TRBD2. This CDR3 spans 14 amino acids. Germline assignment: CDR1 MGHRA and CDR2 YSYEKL. CDR3 residues: CTSGKQAVEETQYF. The DNA for the CDR3 is TGCACCAGCGGGAAGCAGGCCGTGGAAGAGACCCAGTACTTC.

With regard to this clonotype: A junction boundary mismatches the germline segment, possibly from a read error. The chain is built from TRBV5-1 and TRBJ2-1; 8 bases map to TRBD1. The V gene's germline CDR1 is SGHRS and CDR2 YFSETQ. The CDR3 has 16 residues. This CDR3 is CASSFSGTGHYSEQFF. DNA for the CDR3: TGCGCCAGCAGCTTCTCCGGGACAGGCCATTACAGTGAGCAGTTCTTC.

In its sample, this clonotype was seen many times. V usage is TRBV20-1 and J usage is TRBJ1-2; 7 bases are a match to TRBD1. V trimming: 6 bases; J trimming: 5 bases; junction bases outside the gene matches: 9. CDR3 length: 13 amino acids. Per the germline V gene, CDR1 is DFQATT and CDR2 is SNEGSKA (reference sequence). In DNA form, the CDR3 reads TGCAGTGCGGCAGGGGGTGGTGTGTATGGCTACACCTTC. It specifies CSAAGGGVYGYTF.

The chain carries TRBV4-1 and TRBJ2-2, with D possibly matching TRBD1 (6 bases). Trimming left V 3 bases short and J 3 bases short, with 17 bases between. Germline CDR1 is MGHRA and CDR2 is YSYEKL. The CDR3 is 17 amino acids. CDR3 sequence: CASSQSSGQRHTGELFF. CDR3 DNA: TGCGCCAGCAGCCAGAGCTCAGGACAGCGTCACACCGGGGAGCTGTTTTTT.

This clonotype was observed at least ten times. This chain links TRBV5-1 with TRBJ2-7, with D maybe TRBD1 (7 bases). Germline CDR1 and CDR2: SGHRS and YFSETQ. The CDR3 runs to 15 residues. Trimming left V 1 base short and J 4 bases short, with 15 bases between. CDR3 sequence: CASSLQGGHRYEQYF. CDR3 nucleotide sequence: TGCGCCAGCAGCTTGCAGGGGGGCCATCGGTACGAGCAGTACTTC.

This clonotype was seen many times. The V call is TRBV5-1, the J call TRBJ2-7; 7 nucleotides align to TRBD1. Germline V gene data show CDR1 as SGHRS and CDR2 as YFSETQ. The V segment lost 0 bases and the J segment 3 bases; nucleotides outside the gene matches: 9. The CDR3 has 16 residues. In DNA form, the CDR3 reads TGCGCCAGCAGCTTGGTGACTGGACAGGATAGCTACGAGCAGTACTTC. It translates to CASSLVTGQDSYEQYF.

The J gene is TRBJ1-6, the V gene TRBV4-3; 10 bases agree with TRBD1. V lost 4 bases to trimming and J lost 6 bases; unmatched junction nucleotides: 6. The CDR3 is 16 amino acids. The germline CDR1 and CDR2 sequences are LGHNA and YSLEER. The CDR3 region has the DNA TGCGCCAGCAGCCGATCCCGGGACAGGGGTAATTCACCCCTCCACTTT. Its translation is CASSRSRDRGNSPLHF.

This clonotype was counted ten times or more. V and J are TRBV2 and TRBJ2-2; D not certain. The V gene's germline CDR1 is SNHLY and CDR2 FYNNEI. Trimming removed 6 bases at V and 1 base at J, with 9 bases between. This CDR3 comprises 14 residues. CDR3 nucleotides: TGTGCCAGCAGCTATACAAGGAACACCGGGGAGCTGTTTTTT. It translates to CASSYTRNTGELFF.

The V gene is TRBV19, the J gene TRBJ2-7; no reliable D call. The CDR3 totals 13 residues. Germline V gene sequence: CDR1 LNHDA, CDR2 SQIVND (reference sequence). V lost 6 bases and J 0 bases, leaving 9 bases between the germline ends. The chain's CDR3 is CASSAGPSYEQYF. CDR3 coding DNA: TGTGCCAGTAGCGCAGGACCCTCCTACGAGCAGTACTTC.

This clonotype was counted ten times or more. J is TRBJ2-7 and V is TRBV18; TRBD2 matches at 8 bases. This CDR3 has 14 amino acids. V gave up 6 bases and J gave up 5 bases; unmatched junction bases: 9. The V gene's germline CDR1 is KGHSH and CDR2 LQKENI. In DNA, the CDR3 is TGTGCCAGCTCTTCCTCGGGGGGGGACCACGAGCAGTACTTC. The encoded protein is CASSSSGGDHEQYF.

This clonotype was seen many times. This chain links TRBV11-1 with TRBJ2-1, with TRBD2 matching 9 bases. Germline lookup yields CDR1 SGHAT and CDR2 FQDESV (reference sequence). The CDR3 runs to 15 residues. The junction had 0 bases not matched to a gene; V was cut back by 1 base and J by 2 bases. CDR3 coding DNA: TGTGCCAGCAGCTTAGGACTAGCGGCCTACAATGAGCAGTTCTTC. Protein product: CASSLGLAAYNEQFF.

This clonotype came up many times. This chain links TRBV12-3 or TRBV12-4 with TRBJ2-3; D not resolved. Trimming removed 7 bases from V and 2 bases from J, with 10 bases in between. The CDR3 is made up of 13 amino acids. The CDR3 is CASTGGPTDTQYF. CDR3 in DNA: TGTGCCAGCACAGGCGGCCCCACAGATACGCAGTATTTT.

The chain couples TRBV20-1 to TRBJ2-1; TRBD2 might be the D (7 bases). The CDR3 loop spans 14 amino acids. Trimming pared 6 bases from V and 7 bases from J, leaving 19 bases between. The germline V gene has CDR1 DFQATT and CDR2 SNEGSKA (reference sequence). Written as DNA, the CDR3 is TGCAGTGCCCGAAGGGGGGTCGGGGGGAATGAGCAGTTCTTC. It translates to CSARRGVGGNEQFF.

The chain combines TRBV19 with TRBJ2-1; 12 bases line up with TRBD2. With V trimmed by 3 bases and J by 7 bases, 7 bases remained unmatched. The CDR3 is 16 residues long. Germline loops: CDR1 LNHDA, CDR2 SQIVND (reference sequence). The CDR3 loop is CASSIWLAGGRNEQFF. The CDR3 DNA reads TGTGCCAGTAGTATCTGGCTAGCGGGAGGGAGGAATGAGCAGTTCTTC.

This clonotype was observed many times. The chain uses TRBV18 and TRBJ1-4; D perhaps matches TRBD1 (6 bases). V lost 3 bases, J lost 8 bases, and 16 bases lay in between. The CDR3 has 15 residues. The V gene's germline CDR1 is KGHSH and CDR2 LQKENI. The CDR3, as DNA: TGTGCCAGCTCACCCAGCCGGGGGGCGCGAGAAAAACTGTTTTTT. This codes for CASSPSRGAREKLFF.

This clonotype came up a few times. This chain uses TRBV11-2 with TRBJ1-4; 10 nucleotides agree with TRBD1. This CDR3 contains 15 residues. V shed 5 bases and J 6 bases; nucleotides not matched to a gene: 6. The germline CDR1 and CDR2 sequences are SGHAT and FQNNGV. CDR3 coding DNA: TGTGCCAGCAGCCAAACGACAGGGGGCGATGAAAAACTGTTTTTT. As protein: CASSQTTGGDEKLFF.

Here the CDR3 DNA reads TGTGCCAGCAGCTCCCAAAGGGGTACTGAAGCTTTCTTT. Translating it yields CASSSQRGTEAFF. The rearrangement joins TRBV4-2 to TRBJ1-1; possible D gene TRBD1, 5 bases. Between the trimmed V and J ends, which lost 5 bases and 5 bases, there was a span of 12 bases. Germline CDR1 and CDR2: LGHNA and YNFKEQ. The CDR3 spans 13 residues.

V gene TRBV19 combines with J gene TRBJ1-2; D unresolved. From germline, CDR1 is LNHDA and CDR2 SQIVND (reference sequence). The CDR3 extends over 16 amino acids. Trimming stripped 0 bases from V and 2 bases from J, with 13 bases between. The CDR3: CASSIDRGSRNYGYTF. CDR3 nucleotide sequence: TGTGCCAGTAGTATAGATCGCGGCAGTAGGAACTATGGCTACACCTTC. Filled out from reference TRBV19 and TRBJ1-2, the complete variable domain reads DGGITQSPKYLFRKEGQNVTLSCEQNLNHDAMYWYRQDPGQGLRLIYYSQIVNDFQKGDIAEGYSVSREKKESFPLTVTSAQKNPTAFYLCASSIDRGSRNYGYTFGSGTRLTVV.

In this sample, this clonotype turned up a few times. The chain uses TRBV6-2 or TRBV6-3 and TRBJ2-3, with a weak D call TRBD2 (6 bases). Germline loops: CDR1 MNHEY, CDR2 SVGEGT. This CDR3 is built from 13 residues. Between the trimmed V and J ends, which lost 7 bases and 6 bases, there was a span of 14 bases. Written as DNA, the CDR3 is TGTGCCAGCACGGACGGGGGTAAGGATACGCAGTATTTT. Residues: CASTDGGKDTQYF.

This clonotype was counted ten times or more. The chain has TRBV7-2 and TRBJ2-5, with D possibly being TRBD1 (7 bases). CDR1 SGHTA and CDR2 FQGNSA come from the germline V gene. The CDR3 contains 14 residues. Trimming removed 5 bases from V and 2 bases from J, with 12 bases in between. The DNA for the CDR3 is TGTGCCAGCAGCCAGGGGGGACAGCAAGAGACCCAGTACTTC. The encoded protein is CASSQGGQQETQYF. Variable domain in full (rest from reference TRBV7-2 and TRBJ2-5): GAGVSQSPSNKVTEKGKDVELRCDPISGHTALYWYRQSLGQGLEFLIYFQGNSAPDKSGLPSDRFSAERTGGSVSTLTIQRTQQEDSAVYLCASSQGGQQETQYFGPGTRLLVL.